One T cell receptor beta chain is described in this entry. What it recognizes is unknown. These data originate in a study of T cell repertoires in cytomegalovirus infection. Study observations and caveats: Cumulative frequency of public TCR beta families picked out carriers of CMV plus the relevant HLA.

The length of the CDR3 is 14 residues. V trimming: 5 bases; J trimming: 3 bases; junction bases outside the gene matches: 6. TCRdb used MiXCR to reprocess the reads, holding one entry per CDR3 protein. This sample has fewer than 300,000 distinct CDR3 sequences, with about a quarter found just once. The sequencing sample was made of PBMCs. The TCR sequence derives from a human donor in good health (CMV status not recorded). Some clones in this sample may be carry-over from other donors' samples. The rearrangement joins TRBV12-3 or TRBV12-4 to TRBJ2-7, with 8 bases identical to TRBD1. The CDR3 loop reads CASSRTGNRYEQYF. CDR3 coding DNA: TGTGCCAGCAGTCGGACAGGGAACCGCTACGAGCAGTACTTC.